This is a list of T cell receptor beta chains from one sample in a study of somatic mutations in cytotoxic T cells in rheumatoid arthritis. Profiling relied on immunoSEQ multiplex PCR, and the TCRdb table lists in-frame clones only, not all of them. This sample has 9,500 to 13,000 clones, with over 65% found just once. Sequences were obtained from CD8+ T cells sorted from blood. The source is an adult with rheumatoid arthritis. CDR3s include the opening cysteine and the closing phenylalanine or tryptophan. The D gene is left open where the match is weak. The listing skips clone size in some rows; elsewhere it reads once, few, many or a size class.

d_call j_call v_call clone_size cdr3_length cdr3_nt cdr3_aa
TRBD2 TRBJ2-7 TRBV6-5 once 15 TGTGCCACCCATGGTCTGCGGGGGGGTTCCTACGAGCAGTACTTC CATHGLRGGSYEQYF
TRBD1 TRBJ1-5 TRBV28 . 17 TGTGCCAGCAACGACCCCCGGAGGGGGCGTAGCAATCAGCCCCAGCATTTT CASNDPRRGRSNQPQHF
. TRBJ2-7 TRBV6-5 medium-sized 14 TGTGCCAGCAGTTACGGTACAGGGATCTACGAGCAGTACTTC CASSYGTGIYEQYF
. TRBJ1-6 TRBV7-3 . 15 TGTGCCAGCAGTGAAGTGGGGGGTCCTAATTCACCCCTCCACTTT CASSEVGGPNSPLHF
. TRBJ1-1 TRBV4-1 . 18 TGCGCCAGCAGCCAAGATCGCCCCGGGGTAGGAGACGTCACTGAAGCTTTCTTT CASSQDRPGVGDVTEAFF
. TRBJ1-3 TRBV2 few 15 TGTGCCAGCACCCCCGACCCAGGCTCGGGAAACACCATATATTTT CASTPDPGSGNTIYF
. TRBJ2-7 TRBV19 . 14 TGTGCCAGTAGTTCCGGGGCTCTTACCTACGAGCAGTACTTC CASSSGALTYEQYF
TRBD2 TRBJ2-1 TRBV27 . 16 TGTGCCAGCAGTTTATCCAGCGGGGGCTCCTACAATGAGCAGTTCTTC CASSLSSGGSYNEQFF
. TRBJ1-6 TRBV19 . 14 TGTGCCAGTAGTATAGGGGGAGAGGATTCACCCCTCCACTTT CASSIGGEDSPLHF
TRBD1 TRBJ1-2 TRBV28 . 14 TGTGCCAGCAGTCCGACGGACAGGGAAAATGGCTACACCTTC CASSPTDRENGYTF
TRBD1 TRBJ1-4 TRBV15 . 15 TGTGCCACCGACACAGGGGGGGTAACTAATGAAAAACTGTTTTTT CATDTGGVTNEKLFF
. TRBJ2-1 TRBV5-4 . 14 TGTGCCAGCAGCCGATCCGACACGGTTAATGAGCAGTTCTTC CASSRSDTVNEQFF
. TRBJ1-2 TRBV5-1 . 13 TGCGCCAGCAGCTCTGACGGAGAGTATGGCTACACCTTC CASSSDGEYGYTF
TRBD1 TRBJ2-3 TRBV9 . 14 TGTGCCAGCATGAGGACAGGGGAGGCGGATACGCAGTATTTT CASMRTGEADTQYF
. TRBJ1-2 TRBV7-9 . 12 TGTGCCAGCAGCGAAGACCGGAGGGGCTACACCTTC CASSEDRRGYTF
. TRBJ1-1 TRBV7-3 medium-sized 14 TGTGCCAGCAGCTTAGATCGAACGGATGCTGAAGCTTTCTTT CASSLDRTDAEAFF
. TRBJ2-7 TRBV30 . 13 TGTGCCTGGACCCCGATGGGCGGTATCGAGCAGTACTTC CAWTPMGGIEQYF
TRBD1 TRBJ1-5 TRBV28 few 14 TGTGCCAGCAGTCCCCGGGACAGAAATCAGCCCCAGCATTTT CASSPRDRNQPQHF
. TRBJ1-1 TRBV9 . 13 TGTGCCAGCAGCGTCCCTTTGAACACTGAAGCTTTCTTT CASSVPLNTEAFF
TRBD1 TRBJ2-7 TRBV19 . 14 TGTGCCAGTAGTCCCGGGACAGAGACCTACGAGCAGTACTTC CASSPGTETYEQYF
. TRBJ2-3 TRBV5-4 . 11 TGTGGCCAAACGAGGCCAGATACGCAGTATTTT CGQTRPDTQYF
TRBD1 TRBJ2-2 TRBV19 . 15 TGTGCCAGTAGTAACCCGGGACAGCTCACCGGGGAGCTGTTTTTT CASSNPGQLTGELFF